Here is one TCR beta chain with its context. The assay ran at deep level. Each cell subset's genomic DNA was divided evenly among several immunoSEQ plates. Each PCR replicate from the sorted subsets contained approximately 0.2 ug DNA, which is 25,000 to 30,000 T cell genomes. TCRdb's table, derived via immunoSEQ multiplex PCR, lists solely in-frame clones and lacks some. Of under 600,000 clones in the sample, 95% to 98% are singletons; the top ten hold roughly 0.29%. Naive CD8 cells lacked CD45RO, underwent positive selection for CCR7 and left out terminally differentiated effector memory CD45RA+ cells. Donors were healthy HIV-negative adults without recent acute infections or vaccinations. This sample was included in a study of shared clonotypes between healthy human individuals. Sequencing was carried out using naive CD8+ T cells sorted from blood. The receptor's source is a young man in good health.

As DNA, the CDR3 is TGTGCCAGCAGCCAACCAAGACTAGCGGGAGTGAGGGAGCTGTTTTTT. Protein sequence: CASSQPRLAGVRELFF. V usage is TRBV11-2 and J usage is TRBJ2-2, with 12 bases fitting TRBD2. From germline, CDR1 is SGHAT and CDR2 FQNNGV. This CDR3 has 16 amino acids. V lost 5 bases to trimming and J lost 9 bases; unmatched junction nucleotides: 10.